The sample holds a few counts of the clone carrying this TCR beta chain. Its cognate antigen is unknown. This entry comes from a study of T-cell memory formation after mild COVID-19. The wider study: Each donor largely had its own TCR clusters.

Study conclusions and caveats: The study detected some responding clones in pre-infection memory, suggesting cross-reactive memory joined. Later expanders leaned CD4+, whereas clones that contracted between day 15 and 85 were balanced CD4/CD8.

Using its own MiXCR run on the 5' RACE reads, TCRdb lists one record per CDR3 protein. Altogether under 650,000 distinct CDR3 sequences are present, about a sixth being singletons, with the ten largest covering around 13%. J lost 6 bases, V lost 2 bases, and 6 bases had no gene match. The CDR3 totals 14 residues. Germline-derived CDR1 and CDR2 are MNHEY and SMNVEV (reference sequence). The J gene is TRBJ1-1, the V gene TRBV27, with 7 bases fitting TRBD1. This TCR was sampled from an adult woman who had mild COVID-19 (a few samples of this study predate the infection). Cell type and time point are not known. The specimen was PBMCs or a T cell subset sorted from them (not recorded which). The DNA of the CDR3 is TGTGCCAGCAGTTTAGGGACAGTCAGCTCTGAAGCTTTCTTT. This sequence encodes CASSLGTVSSEAFF.